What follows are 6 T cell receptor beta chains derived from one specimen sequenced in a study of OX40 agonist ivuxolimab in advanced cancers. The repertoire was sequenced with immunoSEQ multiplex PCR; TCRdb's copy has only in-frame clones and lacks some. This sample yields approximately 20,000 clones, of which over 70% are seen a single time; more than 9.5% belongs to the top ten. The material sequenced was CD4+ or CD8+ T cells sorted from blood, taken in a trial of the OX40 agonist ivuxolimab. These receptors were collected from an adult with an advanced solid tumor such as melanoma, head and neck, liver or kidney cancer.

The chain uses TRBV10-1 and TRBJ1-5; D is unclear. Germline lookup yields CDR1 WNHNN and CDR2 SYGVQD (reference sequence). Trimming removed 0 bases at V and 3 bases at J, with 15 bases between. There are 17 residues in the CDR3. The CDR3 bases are TGCGCCAGCAGTGAGTCGAGAACCGGGGAACACAATCAGCCCCAGCATTTT. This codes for CASSESRTGEHNQPQHF.

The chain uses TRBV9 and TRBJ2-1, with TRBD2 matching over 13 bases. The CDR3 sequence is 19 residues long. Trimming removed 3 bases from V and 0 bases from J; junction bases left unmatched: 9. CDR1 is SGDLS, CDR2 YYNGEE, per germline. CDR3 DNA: TGTGCCAGCAGCGGAAGACTAGCGGGAGGCCGGAGCTCCTACAATGAGCAGTTCTTC. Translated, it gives CASSGRLAGGRSSYNEQFF.

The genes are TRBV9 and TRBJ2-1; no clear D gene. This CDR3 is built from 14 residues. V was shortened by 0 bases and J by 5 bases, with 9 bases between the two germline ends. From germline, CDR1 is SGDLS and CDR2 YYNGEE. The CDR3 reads CASSVDLGHNEQFF. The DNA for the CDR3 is TGTGCCAGCAGCGTAGATCTCGGGCACAATGAGCAGTTCTTC.

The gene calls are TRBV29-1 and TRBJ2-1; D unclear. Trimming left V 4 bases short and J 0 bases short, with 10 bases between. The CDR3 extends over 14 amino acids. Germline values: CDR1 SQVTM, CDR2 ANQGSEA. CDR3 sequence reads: CSVVSSYSYNEQFF. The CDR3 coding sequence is TGCAGCGTTGTTTCGAGCTACTCCTACAATGAGCAGTTCTTC.

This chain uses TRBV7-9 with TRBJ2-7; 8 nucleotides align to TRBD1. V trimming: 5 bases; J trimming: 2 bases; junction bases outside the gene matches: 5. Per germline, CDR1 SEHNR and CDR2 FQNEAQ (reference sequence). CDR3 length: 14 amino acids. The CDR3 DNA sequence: TGTGCCAGCAGCGGACAGGGAGAAGCCTACGAGCAGTACTTC. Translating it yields CASSGQGEAYEQYF.

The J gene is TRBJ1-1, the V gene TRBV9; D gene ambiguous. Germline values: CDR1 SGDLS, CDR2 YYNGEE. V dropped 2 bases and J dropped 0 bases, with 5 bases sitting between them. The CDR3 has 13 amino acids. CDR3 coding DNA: TGTGCCAGCAGCGTGAACATGAACACTGAAGCTTTCTTT. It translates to CASSVNMNTEAFF.